Given below is one T cell receptor (beta chain) in context. Clones were sequenced by immunoSEQ multiplex PCR, and TCRdb holds only the in-frame ones, with some missing. The sample consists of 85,000 to 90,000 clones, roughly 90% of them appearing once. The ends lost 6 bases at V and 0 bases at J; junction bases unmatched: 5. The CDR3 extends over 15 amino acids. Germline V CDR1 and CDR2: LNHDA, SQIVND (reference sequence). Time point here: pretreatment peripheral blood. This sample was taken from a study of PD-L1 blockade in urothelial cancer. Study information: When patients started atezolizumab in about 2014, it was given at 1,200 mg intravenously every 3 weeks. About 90% of the 29 patients were males with bladder-origin urothelial cancer. The researchers analyzed blood 3 weeks (second dose) and 6 weeks after treatment start.

The V call is TRBV19, the J call TRBJ2-7; 10 nucleotides align to TRBD2. Sequencing used PBMCs, obtained around atezolizumab (anti-PD-L1) treatment. The TCR comes from a woman of 80 years or more with urothelial cancer. CDR3 nucleotides: TGTGCCAGTAGCGATCGACTAGCGGGCTCCTACGAGCAGTACTTC. The encoded protein is CASSDRLAGSYEQYF.